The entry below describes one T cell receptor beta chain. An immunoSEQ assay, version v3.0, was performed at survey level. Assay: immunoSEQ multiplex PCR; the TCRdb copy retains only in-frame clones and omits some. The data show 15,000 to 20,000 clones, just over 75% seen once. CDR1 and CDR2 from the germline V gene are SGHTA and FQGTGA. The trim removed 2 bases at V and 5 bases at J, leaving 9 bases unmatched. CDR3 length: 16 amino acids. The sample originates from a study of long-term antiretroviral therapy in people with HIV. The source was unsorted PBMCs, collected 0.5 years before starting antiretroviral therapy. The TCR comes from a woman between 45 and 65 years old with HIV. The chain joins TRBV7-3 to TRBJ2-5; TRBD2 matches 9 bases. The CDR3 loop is CASSLGAGGHMETQYF. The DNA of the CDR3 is TGTGCCAGCAGCTTAGGAGCGGGGGGTCACATGGAGACCCAGTACTTC.